These T cell receptor beta chains were read from a single sample in a study of lung T cells in sarcoidosis with Löfgren's syndrome. TCRdb re-called the reads through MiXCR, storing one row per CDR3 protein. The sample lists roughly 63,000 distinct CDR3 sequences, around 20% occurring once. Sample: CD4+ T cells from PBMCs. The source of these receptors is a human donor with sarcoidosis (Löfgren's syndrome or another form), or a control subject (not recorded which). CDR3s leave out the opening cysteine and the closing phenylalanine or tryptophan.

V gene: TRBV20-1; CDR3 length: 10; CDR3 protein: SARWGNTEAF
V gene: TRBV7-9; CDR3 length: 14; CDR3 protein: ASSLELNRGDYGYT
V gene: TRBV6-2/TRBV6-3; CDR3 length: 10; CDR3 protein: AISTEYNEQF
V gene: TRBV6-6; CDR3 length: 10; CDR3 protein: ASSYSPGAQY
V gene: TRBV29-1; CDR3 length: 10; CDR3 protein: SALGVQETQY
V gene: TRBV29-1; CDR3 length: 12; CDR3 protein: SVQGGRGIDEQF
V gene: TRBV7-2; CDR3 length: 13; CDR3 protein: ASSSGTGKGETQY
V gene: TRBV19; CDR3 length: 10; CDR3 protein: ASSTRGETQY
V gene: TRBV27; CDR3 length: 12; CDR3 protein: ASSLIRDHTEAF
V gene: TRBV27; CDR3 length: 15; CDR3 protein: ASSFSGTSYLGNVLT
V gene: TRBV19; CDR3 length: 14; CDR3 protein: ASSIDRGGAPQPQH
V gene: TRBV2; CDR3 length: 11; CDR3 protein: VSGRGLSTEAF
V gene: TRBV14; CDR3 length: 10; CDR3 protein: ASSQDAGEQY
V gene: TRBV2; CDR3 length: 14; CDR3 protein: ASSPMAGGPGNIQY
V gene: TRBV12-3/TRBV12-4; CDR3 length: 13; CDR3 protein: ASSRDRASTDTQY
V gene: TRBV4-1; CDR3 length: 12; CDR3 protein: ASSQGTGNYGYT
V gene: TRBV5-1; CDR3 length: 11; CDR3 protein: ASSFMDVQGLT
V gene: TRBV11-2; CDR3 length: 14; CDR3 protein: ASSPEQGIAKNIQY
V gene: TRBV2; CDR3 length: 12; CDR3 protein: ASSWDRGTDTQY
V gene: TRBV6-1; CDR3 length: 13; CDR3 protein: ASSWGIGGADTQY
V gene: TRBV20-1; CDR3 length: 12; CDR3 protein: SARIPGSNQPQH
V gene: TRBV3-1; CDR3 length: 13; CDR3 protein: ASSARHGAGNIQY
V gene: TRBV7-7; CDR3 length: 12; CDR3 protein: ASSSDWVQETQY
V gene: TRBV6-6; CDR3 length: 13; CDR3 protein: ASSYSRWSTDTQY
V gene: TRBV4-2; CDR3 length: 12; CDR3 protein: ASSQDERPSQLY
V gene: TRBV20-1; CDR3 length: 12; CDR3 protein: SAGSRLAEETQY
V gene: TRBV7-2; CDR3 length: 13; CDR3 protein: ASSLEFSRYQPQH
V gene: TRBV7-9; CDR3 length: 11; CDR3 protein: ASGGSFQETQY
V gene: TRBV11-2; CDR3 length: 13; CDR3 protein: AGSSGPSSGNTIY
V gene: TRBV20-1; CDR3 length: 9; CDR3 protein: SAWRDEKLF
V gene: TRBV18; CDR3 length: 13; CDR3 protein: ASSPYLSEEGEQF
V gene: TRBV14; CDR3 length: 11; CDR3 protein: ASSRRRQDTRY
V gene: TRBV7-9; CDR3 length: 14; CDR3 protein: ASSRNRGLTYNEQF
V gene: TRBV28; CDR3 length: 10; CDR3 protein: ASTMEGYGYT
V gene: TRBV6-1; CDR3 length: 12; CDR3 protein: ASRVKGGGTEAF
V gene: TRBV5-4; CDR3 length: 15; CDR3 protein: ASSSPPTSGRGNEQF
V gene: TRBV7-9; CDR3 length: 11; CDR3 protein: ASSDREGNTIY
V gene: TRBV20-1; CDR3 length: 10; CDR3 protein: SANRLDQPQH
V gene: TRBV6-6; CDR3 length: 15; CDR3 protein: ASSYSMLEEAKNIQY
V gene: TRBV20-1; CDR3 length: 12; CDR3 protein: SAREGTLGSGYT
V gene: TRBV9; CDR3 length: 15; CDR3 protein: ASSAHTSGQQNTEAF
V gene: TRBV28; CDR3 length: 12; CDR3 protein: ASMTGEIVQPQH
V gene: TRBV10-3; CDR3 length: 13; CDR3 protein: AISAQGGAAEKLF
V gene: TRBV7-2; CDR3 length: 15; CDR3 protein: ASSSRQASSGANVLT
V gene: TRBV5-1; CDR3 length: 13; CDR3 protein: ASSLDRGNNSPLH